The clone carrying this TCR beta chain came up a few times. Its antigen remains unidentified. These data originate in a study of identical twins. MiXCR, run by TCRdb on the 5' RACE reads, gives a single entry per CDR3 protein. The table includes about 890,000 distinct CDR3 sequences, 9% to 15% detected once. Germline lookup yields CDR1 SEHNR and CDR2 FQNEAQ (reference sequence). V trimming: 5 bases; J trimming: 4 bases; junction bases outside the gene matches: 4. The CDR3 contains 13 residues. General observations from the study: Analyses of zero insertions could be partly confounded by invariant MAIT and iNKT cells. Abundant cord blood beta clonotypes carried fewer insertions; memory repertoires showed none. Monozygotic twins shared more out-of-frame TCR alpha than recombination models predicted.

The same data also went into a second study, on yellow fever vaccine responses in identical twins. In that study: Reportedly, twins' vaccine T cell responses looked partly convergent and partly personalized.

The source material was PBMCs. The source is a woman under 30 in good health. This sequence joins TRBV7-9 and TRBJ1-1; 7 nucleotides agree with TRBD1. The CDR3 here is CASSTQGSTEAFF. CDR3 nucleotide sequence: TGTGCCAGCAGCACACAGGGGTCCACTGAAGCTTTCTTT.